The 17 T cell receptor beta chains reported below all come from one sample, sequenced in a study of cytomegalovirus exposure and HLA in healthy donors. The PCR had 60 Vbeta and 13 Jbeta primers. Sequencing was performed with immunoSEQ multiplex PCR; in TCRdb, only in-frame clones are kept and a portion is missing. The repertoire holds 90,000 to 110,000 clones, approximately 70% seen once, with around 8.1% in the top ten. Input material: PBMCs. Every receptor here comes from a man aged 35 to 55 in good health and CMV-seronegative.

The genes are TRBV13 and TRBJ2-3, with 14 bases identical to TRBD2. The length of the CDR3 is 17 residues. V shed 5 bases, J shed 3 bases, and the junction held 7 bases outside the gene matches. Germline lookup yields CDR1 PRHDT and CDR2 FYEKMQ (reference sequence). CDR3 protein: CASSPTSGGAWTDTQYF. The CDR3 nucleotides are TGTGCCAGCAGCCCGACTAGCGGGGGGGCTTGGACAGATACGCAGTATTTT.

The gene calls are TRBV19 and TRBJ1-5; 9 positions match TRBD1. Germline V CDR1 and CDR2: LNHDA, SQIVND (reference sequence). The V segment lost 6 bases and the J segment 0 bases; nucleotides outside the gene matches: 6. The CDR3 runs to 16 residues. This CDR3 reads CASSSGTGISNQPQHF. The DNA for the CDR3 is TGTGCCAGTAGCTCCGGGACAGGGATTAGCAATCAGCCCCAGCATTTT.

This clone was recorded once. The gene calls are TRBV7-9 and TRBJ2-7; D might be TRBD1 (5 bases). CDR1 and CDR2 from the germline V gene are SEHNR and FQNEAQ (reference sequence). CDR3 size: 12 residues. Trimming shortened V by 4 bases and J by 4 bases, and 8 bases separated the two germline ends. CDR3 sequence: CASSSQGYEQYF. The CDR3, as DNA: TGTGCCAGCAGCTCGCAGGGTTACGAGCAGTACTTC.

V gene TRBV2 combines with J gene TRBJ1-2, with a tentative D call TRBD1 (5 bases). V was shortened by 6 bases and J by 6 bases, with 17 bases between the two germline ends. Germline CDR1 is SNHLY and CDR2 is FYNNEI. This CDR3 spans 14 amino acids. CDR3 DNA: TGTGCCAGCAGCCTGGGGTTAGGGGCGCATGGCTACACCTTC. Translating gives CASSLGLGAHGYTF.

The chain recombines TRBV7-2 with TRBJ1-6; perhaps TRBD1 as D (5 bases). Germline V gene data show CDR1 as SGHTA and CDR2 as FQGNSA. The CDR3 contains 15 residues. Trimming took off 1 base at V and 8 bases at J, with 12 bases between the two ends. DNA of the CDR3: TGTGCCAGCAGCTTAGATGGAGGGGAATATTCACCCCTCCACTTT. The encoded protein is CASSLDGGEYSPLHF.

V is TRBV7-2 and J is TRBJ2-1, with TRBD2 identical over 13 bases. This CDR3 is built from 17 residues. Germline V lookup: CDR1 SGHTA, CDR2 FQGNSA. Unmatched junction bases numbered 10, after V lost 5 bases and J lost 6 bases. This CDR3 reads CASSQRLAGGGVNEQFF. The DNA of the CDR3 is TGTGCCAGCAGCCAAAGACTAGCGGGGGGCGGTGTCAATGAGCAGTTCTTC.

This clone was detected once. The chain is built from TRBV5-6 and TRBJ2-7; perhaps TRBD2 as D (5 bases). CDR3 size: 15 residues. CDR1 is SGHDT and CDR2 is YYEEEE in the germline V gene. With 3 bases removed from V and 4 bases from J, the gap between germline ends came to 17 bases. The CDR3 nucleotides are TGTGCCAGCAGCTCCCCTCCAAGGGAGTTATACGAGCAGTACTTC. Encoded protein: CASSSPPRELYEQYF.

The chain employs TRBV5-8 and TRBJ1-6, with a tentative D call TRBD1 (5 bases). This CDR3 spans 13 amino acids. The germline V gene encodes CDR1 SGHTS and CDR2 YDEGEE. V dropped 2 bases and J dropped 7 bases, with 7 bases sitting between them. CDR3 nucleotide sequence: TGTGCCAGCAGCTTCAGGGAAAATTCACCCCTCCACTTT. This translates into CASSFRENSPLHF.

The rearrangement links TRBV9 to TRBJ2-5; 14 bases match TRBD2. Germline values: CDR1 SGDLS, CDR2 YYNGEE. J was trimmed by 0 bases and V by 3 bases; bases with no gene match: 4. The CDR3 extends over 17 amino acids. CDR3 in amino acids: CASSGGLAGAYQETQYF. The CDR3 DNA follows: TGTGCCAGCAGCGGGGGACTAGCGGGGGCCTACCAAGAGACCCAGTACTTC.

This chain uses TRBV2 with TRBJ2-5; 13 nucleotides match TRBD2. The junction had 2 bases not matched to a gene; V was cut back by 5 bases and J by 2 bases. The CDR3 is 15 amino acids. Looked up from germline, CDR1 is SNHLY and CDR2 is FYNNEI. This CDR3 reads CASSTSGGVQETQYF. The CDR3 DNA reads as TGTGCCAGCAGTACTAGCGGGGGGGTGCAAGAGACCCAGTACTTC.

This clone appeared once. V usage is TRBV5-1 and J usage is TRBJ2-7; tentatively, D is TRBD2 (7 bases). Per germline, CDR1 SGHRS and CDR2 YFSETQ. The CDR3 totals 14 residues. Trimming pared 3 bases from V and 5 bases from J, leaving 15 bases between. The CDR3 sequence: CASSYGGRFDEQYF. DNA for the CDR3: TGCGCCAGCAGCTACGGGGGGCGCTTCGACGAGCAGTACTTC.

The chain uses TRBV27 and TRBJ1-1, with 7 bases identical to TRBD1. The trim removed 5 bases at V and 1 base at J, leaving 7 bases unmatched. This CDR3 is 15 amino acids long. Germline lookup yields CDR1 MNHEY and CDR2 SMNVEV (reference sequence). The DNA of the CDR3 is TGTGCCAGCAGTGCCGGACAGGCGACGAACACTGAAGCTTTCTTT. Residues: CASSAGQATNTEAFF.

The J gene is TRBJ2-5, the V gene TRBV5-1, with TRBD1 identical over 9 bases. The germline V gene encodes CDR1 SGHRS and CDR2 YFSETQ. This CDR3 has 14 amino acids. Trimming took 4 bases from V and 5 from J; bases not matched to a gene: 6. The CDR3 coding sequence is TGCGCCAGCAGCCCCTCGACAGGGGGGGAGACCCAGTACTTC. As protein: CASSPSTGGETQYF.

The chain couples TRBV15 to TRBJ2-6; D ambiguous. Trimming shortened V by 9 bases and J by 0 bases, and 9 bases separated the two germline ends. Germline V gene sequence: CDR1 LNHNV, CDR2 YYDKDF (reference sequence). The CDR3 contains 14 residues. CDR3 sequence (DNA): TGTGCCACTCTGCGAGCCTCTGGGGCCAACGTCCTGACTTTC. It codes for CATLRASGANVLTF.

The chain links TRBV11-3 to TRBJ1-3; D unresolved. Germline V CDR1 and CDR2: SGHNT, YENEEA. The length of the CDR3 is 15 residues. V was cut by 2 bases and J by 0 bases, with 8 bases left in between. The CDR3 sequence: CASSLFSGSGNTIYF. In nucleotides, the CDR3 is TGTGCCAGCAGCTTATTTTCGGGCTCTGGAAACACCATATATTTT. The entire variable domain, with the rest obtained from reference TRBV11-3 and TRBJ1-3, is as follows: EAGVVQSPRYKIIEKKQPVAFWCNPISGHNTLYWYLQNLGQGPELLIRYENEEAVDDSQLPKDRFSAERLKGVDSTLKIQPAELGDSAVYLCASSLFSGSGNTIYFGEGSWLTVV.

This clone was seen a handful of times. This chain joins TRBV2 and TRBJ1-1, with 7 bases identical to TRBD1. This CDR3 spans 16 amino acids. Germline CDR1 SNHLY, CDR2 FYNNEI. The V segment lost 6 bases and the J segment 4 bases; nucleotides outside the gene matches: 14. The CDR3 coding sequence is TGTGCCAGCAGAAAACTCTCCAAGGGGGCGGTCACTGAAGCTTTCTTT. Translation: CASRKLSKGAVTEAFF.

J is TRBJ2-7 and V is TRBV14; D is uncertain. The CDR3 is 14 amino acids. Trimming removed 0 bases from V and 4 bases from J, with 10 bases in between. CDR1 and CDR2 (germline): SGHDN, FVKESK. The CDR3, as DNA: TGTGCCAGCAGCCAAGATAATACAGCTTACGAGCAGTACTTC. Residues: CASSQDNTAYEQYF.